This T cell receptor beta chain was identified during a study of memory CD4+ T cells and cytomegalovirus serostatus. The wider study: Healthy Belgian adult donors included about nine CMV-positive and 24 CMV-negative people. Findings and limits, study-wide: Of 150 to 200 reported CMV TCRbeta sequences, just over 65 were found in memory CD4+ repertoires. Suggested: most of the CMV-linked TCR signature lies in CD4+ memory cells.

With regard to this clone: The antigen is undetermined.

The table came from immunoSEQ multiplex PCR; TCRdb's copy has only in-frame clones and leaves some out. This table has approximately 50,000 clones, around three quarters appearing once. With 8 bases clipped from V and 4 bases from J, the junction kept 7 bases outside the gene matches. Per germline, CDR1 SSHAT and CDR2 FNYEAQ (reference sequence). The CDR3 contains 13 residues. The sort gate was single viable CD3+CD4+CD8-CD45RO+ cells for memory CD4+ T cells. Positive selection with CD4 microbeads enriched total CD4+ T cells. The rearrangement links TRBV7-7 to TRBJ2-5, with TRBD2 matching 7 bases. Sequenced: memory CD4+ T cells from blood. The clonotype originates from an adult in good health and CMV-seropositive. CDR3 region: CASQKIAGETQYF. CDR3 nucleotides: TGTGCCAGCCAAAAAATAGCGGGAGAGACCCAGTACTTC.